A selection of T cell receptor beta chains follows, all from one sample in a study of early stage breast cancer tumors. Clones were read by immunoSEQ multiplex PCR, and TCRdb kept only the in-frame ones, dropping some. The sample records approximately 30,000 clones, 80% being singletons. Material: blood. These TCRs come from a person in their sixties or seventies with breast cancer. Both conserved end residues are part of each CDR3. D genes are given only for firm matches. A row's size may be missing; if present it is once, few, many or a size class.

abundance: -; j_gene: TRBJ2-7; d_gene: TRBD2; v_gene: TRBV27; CDR3nt: TGTGCCAGCAGTCCCTTCCCTAGCGGAGAGAAGTACTTC; CDR3aa: CASSPFPSGEKYF
abundance: -; j_gene: TRBJ1-5; d_gene: TRBD1; v_gene: TRBV4-3; CDR3nt: TGCGCCAGCAGCCAAGAGGGACAGTCCAATCAGCCCCAGCATTTT; CDR3aa: CASSQEGQSNQPQHF
abundance: once; j_gene: TRBJ2-1; d_gene: TRBD2; v_gene: TRBV4-2; CDR3nt: TGTGCCAGCAGCCAACCCGGGACTAGCGGTCTCTCCGAGCAGTTCTTC; CDR3aa: CASSQPGTSGLSEQFF
abundance: -; j_gene: TRBJ2-7; d_gene: -; v_gene: TRBV15; CDR3nt: TGTGCCACCAGCACCACAGGGGGTAAGGGTAGCGGGAGCCCCTACGAGCAGTACTTC; CDR3aa: CATSTTGGKGSGSPYEQYF
abundance: -; j_gene: TRBJ1-2; d_gene: TRBD1; v_gene: TRBV6-5; CDR3nt: TGTGCCAGCAGTTTGCAGACAGGGTTTATGCTTGGCTACACCTTC; CDR3aa: CASSLQTGFMLGYTF
abundance: -; j_gene: TRBJ2-1; d_gene: TRBD1; v_gene: TRBV7-3; CDR3nt: TGTGCCAGCAGCTCGGACAGGGTGGGTGAGCAGTTCTTC; CDR3aa: CASSSDRVGEQFF
abundance: -; j_gene: TRBJ2-5; d_gene: TRBD2; v_gene: TRBV2; CDR3nt: TGTGCCAGCATCGAGACTAGCGGATTACAAGAGACCCAGTACTTC; CDR3aa: CASIETSGLQETQYF
abundance: -; j_gene: TRBJ1-5; d_gene: TRBD1; v_gene: TRBV27; CDR3nt: TGTGCCAGCAGCCGGGACAGGGGATATCAGCCCCAGCATTTT; CDR3aa: CASSRDRGYQPQHF
abundance: few; j_gene: TRBJ1-5; d_gene: TRBD1; v_gene: TRBV5-8; CDR3nt: TGTGCCAGCACCTATGCCCCGGGACAGGGAAATCAGCCCCAGCATTTT; CDR3aa: CASTYAPGQGNQPQHF
abundance: once; j_gene: TRBJ2-7; d_gene: -; v_gene: TRBV29-1; CDR3nt: TGCAGCGTTGGACAGCGTGCAGGATACGAGCAGTACTTC; CDR3aa: CSVGQRAGYEQYF
abundance: -; j_gene: TRBJ2-7; d_gene: -; v_gene: TRBV18; CDR3nt: TGTGCCAGCTCACCATCGAACGGCGGCGAGCAGTACTTC; CDR3aa: CASSPSNGGEQYF
abundance: -; j_gene: TRBJ2-7; d_gene: -; v_gene: TRBV14; CDR3nt: TGTGCCAGCAGCCAGTCGGGATACGAGCAGTACTTC; CDR3aa: CASSQSGYEQYF
abundance: -; j_gene: TRBJ1-1; d_gene: TRBD1; v_gene: TRBV7-6; CDR3nt: TGTGCCAGCAGCTTGACACAGGGGCGAGACACTGAAGCTTTCTTT; CDR3aa: CASSLTQGRDTEAFF
abundance: -; j_gene: TRBJ2-1; d_gene: -; v_gene: TRBV10-1; CDR3nt: TGCGCCAGCTCTCTAGGAAACAATGAGCAGTTCTTC; CDR3aa: CASSLGNNEQFF
abundance: -; j_gene: TRBJ2-7; d_gene: TRBD2; v_gene: TRBV9; CDR3nt: TGTGCCAGCAGCGTAGGGCTAGCGGTAGCCTACGAGCAGTACTTC; CDR3aa: CASSVGLAVAYEQYF
abundance: -; j_gene: TRBJ1-4; d_gene: TRBD1; v_gene: TRBV7-6; CDR3nt: TGTGCCAGCAGCTCGGGACAGGGGCAGAGAAAACTGTTTTTT; CDR3aa: CASSSGQGQRKLFF
abundance: -; j_gene: TRBJ1-2; d_gene: -; v_gene: TRBV11-2; CDR3nt: TGTGCCAGCAGCACCCGACTGTTTAACTATGGCTACACCTTC; CDR3aa: CASSTRLFNYGYTF
abundance: -; j_gene: TRBJ2-6; d_gene: -; v_gene: TRBV5-4; CDR3nt: TGTGCCAGCAGCTTGGCAGGTGCTGGGGCCAACGTCCTGACTTTC; CDR3aa: CASSLAGAGANVLTF
abundance: -; j_gene: TRBJ2-5; d_gene: -; v_gene: TRBV7-2; CDR3nt: TGTGCCAGCAAGGGAGGATATCTGGAAGAGACCCAGTACTTC; CDR3aa: CASKGGYLEETQYF
abundance: -; j_gene: TRBJ1-1; d_gene: -; v_gene: TRBV7-9; CDR3nt: TGTGCCAGCAGTTACTATTTGGGGAGTGCTGAAGCTTTCTTT; CDR3aa: CASSYYLGSAEAFF
abundance: -; j_gene: TRBJ1-1; d_gene: TRBD1; v_gene: TRBV30; CDR3nt: TGTGCCTGGCCGGGACAGCAAGGCACTGAAGCTTTCTTT; CDR3aa: CAWPGQQGTEAFF
abundance: -; j_gene: TRBJ1-5; d_gene: -; v_gene: TRBV19; CDR3nt: TGTGCCAGTAGTATGGACTTACGTCAGCCCCAGCATTTT; CDR3aa: CASSMDLRQPQHF
abundance: -; j_gene: TRBJ2-7; d_gene: -; v_gene: TRBV18; CDR3nt: TGTGCCAGCTCACGGGACTTGTCCTACGAGCAGTACTTC; CDR3aa: CASSRDLSYEQYF
abundance: -; j_gene: TRBJ1-3; d_gene: -; v_gene: TRBV9; CDR3nt: TGTGCCAGCAGCGTAACTGGAGAATCTGGAAACACCATATATTTT; CDR3aa: CASSVTGESGNTIYF
abundance: -; j_gene: TRBJ1-1; d_gene: -; v_gene: TRBV4-3; CDR3nt: TGCGCCAGCAGCCAAGAGGCAGAACACAGCACTGAAGCTTTCTTT; CDR3aa: CASSQEAEHSTEAFF
abundance: -; j_gene: TRBJ2-1; d_gene: -; v_gene: TRBV25-1; CDR3nt: TGTGCCAGCAGTTCAACTCTCGGTTGGGAGCAGTTCTTC; CDR3aa: CASSSTLGWEQFF
abundance: -; j_gene: TRBJ2-5; d_gene: -; v_gene: TRBV7-9; CDR3nt: TGTGCCAGCAGCTTAGGAGGCGCCGGAGAGACCCAGTACTTC; CDR3aa: CASSLGGAGETQYF
abundance: -; j_gene: TRBJ2-1; d_gene: -; v_gene: TRBV14; CDR3nt: TGTGCCAGCAGCCTGGGCGGGTACAATGAGCAGTTCTTC; CDR3aa: CASSLGGYNEQFF
abundance: -; j_gene: TRBJ1-1; d_gene: TRBD1; v_gene: TRBV14; CDR3nt: TGTGCCAGCAGCCCACAGGGGAGGAACACTGAAGCTTTCTTT; CDR3aa: CASSPQGRNTEAFF
abundance: -; j_gene: TRBJ2-2; d_gene: -; v_gene: TRBV2; CDR3nt: TGTGCCAGCAGTGGGTTCAGGGGTACCGGGGAGCTGTTTTTT; CDR3aa: CASSGFRGTGELFF
abundance: -; j_gene: TRBJ2-3; d_gene: -; v_gene: TRBV5-4; CDR3nt: TGTGCCAGCAGCTTCGAGCCCACAGATACGCAGTATTTT; CDR3aa: CASSFEPTDTQYF
abundance: -; j_gene: TRBJ1-5; d_gene: -; v_gene: TRBV15; CDR3nt: TGTGCCACCAGCCTTTATTATAGCAATCAGCCCCAGCATTTT; CDR3aa: CATSLYYSNQPQHF
abundance: few; j_gene: TRBJ1-4; d_gene: TRBD1; v_gene: TRBV11-2; CDR3nt: TGTGCCAGCAGCCACGGACAGGCTGAAGAAAAACTGTTTTTT; CDR3aa: CASSHGQAEEKLFF
abundance: -; j_gene: TRBJ2-3; d_gene: TRBD2; v_gene: TRBV5-1; CDR3nt: TGCGCCAGCAGCCCCGGGACTAGCGGGCTCGGAACAGATACGCAGTATTTT; CDR3aa: CASSPGTSGLGTDTQYF
abundance: once; j_gene: TRBJ1-2; d_gene: -; v_gene: TRBV6-5; CDR3nt: TGTGCCAGCAGTTACTCAGGGGGTGGCTACACCTTC; CDR3aa: CASSYSGGGYTF
abundance: few; j_gene: TRBJ1-5; d_gene: -; v_gene: TRBV12-2; CDR3nt: TGTGCAAGTCGCTTAGCGGGACAGCGAATCTATAGCAATCAGCCCCAGCATTTT; CDR3aa: CASRLAGQRIYSNQPQHF
abundance: once; j_gene: TRBJ1-5; d_gene: -; v_gene: TRBV7-9; CDR3nt: TGTGCCAGCAGCCCTCAGGGGAATCAGCCCCAGCATTTT; CDR3aa: CASSPQGNQPQHF
abundance: -; j_gene: TRBJ1-5; d_gene: TRBD1; v_gene: TRBV19; CDR3nt: TGTGCCAGTAGTCGGGACAGGGAATGGGTAGGGAATCAGCCCCAGCATTTT; CDR3aa: CASSRDREWVGNQPQHF
abundance: once; j_gene: TRBJ2-1; d_gene: TRBD2; v_gene: TRBV5-1; CDR3nt: TGCGCCAGCAGCCCCTGGGAAGCGGGGTACAATGAGCAGTTCTTC; CDR3aa: CASSPWEAGYNEQFF
abundance: -; j_gene: TRBJ2-7; d_gene: -; v_gene: TRBV30; CDR3nt: TGTGCCTGGAGTGTGCCTAGCGTCGGTTACGAGCAGTACTTC; CDR3aa: CAWSVPSVGYEQYF
abundance: -; j_gene: TRBJ1-4; d_gene: -; v_gene: TRBV30; CDR3nt: TGTGCCTGGAGTGTGGGGGGTGAAAAACTGTTTTTT; CDR3aa: CAWSVGGEKLFF
abundance: -; j_gene: TRBJ1-2; d_gene: TRBD1; v_gene: TRBV11-3; CDR3nt: TGTGCCAGCAGCTTAGATCAGGGGGGAACTAACTATGGCTACACCTTC; CDR3aa: CASSLDQGGTNYGYTF
abundance: -; j_gene: TRBJ2-1; d_gene: -; v_gene: TRBV4-3; CDR3nt: TGCGCCAGCAGCCAAGACTCTAGCAGAACCAATGAGCAGTTCTTC; CDR3aa: CASSQDSSRTNEQFF
abundance: -; j_gene: TRBJ1-2; d_gene: -; v_gene: TRBV18; CDR3nt: TGTGCCAGCTCGGCAGATAACTATGGCTACACCTTC; CDR3aa: CASSADNYGYTF
abundance: -; j_gene: TRBJ2-3; d_gene: TRBD2; v_gene: TRBV7-2; CDR3nt: TGTGCCAGCAGCTTAGCTACGAGCGGGAGGGCCACCACAGATACGCAGTATTTT; CDR3aa: CASSLATSGRATTDTQYF